This T cell receptor beta chain was recovered during a study of cytomegalovirus exposure and HLA in healthy donors. The CDR3 has 17 residues. The ends lost 4 bases at V and 4 bases at J; junction bases unmatched: 13. CDR1 SGHDT and CDR2 YYEEEE come from the germline V gene. Healthy bone marrow donors made up the cohort. Study results and caveats: In an earlier analysis, about 87% or about 30%: the productive usage of most TCR beta V segments.

Turning to this clone: Its antigen is not known.

Primers: 60 Vbeta forward and 13 Jbeta reverse. Produced via immunoSEQ multiplex PCR; TCRdb's table is partial and in-frame only. Among 110,000 or so clones listed, 12% were seen once. This sequence joins TRBV5-6 and TRBJ2-5; TRBD2 agrees at 10 bases. The sequencing input was PBMCs. The TCR was taken from a man aged 35 to 55 in good health and CMV-seropositive. CDR3 protein: CASSPLTSGIGRETQYF. DNA for the CDR3: TGTGCCAGCAGCCCCCTAACTAGCGGGATAGGGCGAGAGACCCAGTACTTC.